The 8 T cell receptor beta chains reported below all come from one sample, sequenced in a study of cytomegalovirus exposure and HLA in healthy donors. 60 Vbeta and 13 Jbeta primers were used in PCR. The repertoire was sequenced with immunoSEQ multiplex PCR; TCRdb's copy has only in-frame clones and lacks some. The data hold 120,000 or so clones, with roughly 8.6% observed a single time. The specimen sequenced was PBMCs. These receptors all come from a woman aged 35 to 49 in good health and CMV-seropositive.

V usage is TRBV5-1 and J usage is TRBJ1-2; possibly TRBD1 for D (6 bases). Germline V gene sequence: CDR1 SGHRS, CDR2 YFSETQ. The CDR3 is 16 amino acids. Trimming left V 2 bases short and J 2 bases short, with 16 bases between. The CDR3 protein is CASSLDNTGKNYGYTF. CDR3 in DNA: TGCGCCAGCAGCTTAGATAATACAGGGAAAAACTATGGCTACACCTTC.

A few counts support this clone. The CDR3 DNA is TGCAGCGTCCACAGCGGAGCCTACGAGCAGTACTTC. Protein: CSVHSGAYEQYF. The genes are TRBV29-1 and TRBJ2-7; possibly TRBD2 for D (5 bases). Trimming took 6 bases from V and 2 from J, leaving 11 bases between them. The germline CDR1 and CDR2 sequences are SQVTM and ANQGSEA. This CDR3 has 12 residues.

This clone came up a few times. The rearrangement joins TRBV7-8 to TRBJ2-1; D may be TRBD2 (5 bases). Between the trimmed V and J ends, which lost 7 bases and 9 bases, there was a span of 16 bases. CDR1 SGHVS and CDR2 FQNEAQ come from the germline V gene. The CDR3 totals 13 residues. This CDR3 reads CASTSLARGEQFF. The CDR3 DNA is TGTGCCAGCACCTCCCTAGCTCGGGGTGAGCAGTTCTTC.

The chain carries TRBV13 and TRBJ2-3; no clear D. The CDR3 is 12 residues long. Trimming took off 5 bases at V and 2 bases at J, with 5 bases between the two ends. CDR1 and CDR2 from the germline V gene are PRHDT and FYEKMQ (reference sequence). The CDR3, as DNA: TGTGCCAGCAGCCACACCACAGATACGCAGTATTTT. It encodes CASSHTTDTQYF.

V and J are TRBV9 and TRBJ1-1; a possible D gene is TRBD1 (6 bases). The CDR3 sequence is 15 residues long. Trimming cost V 3 bases and J 8 bases, with 20 bases left between them. Germline CDR1 reads SGDLS; CDR2 reads YYNGEE. CDR3 sequence (DNA): TGTGCCAGCAGCGCGATCGGGACATCCTCCAGGGAAGCTTTCTTT. It specifies CASSAIGTSSREAFF.

This clone appeared a few times. This chain connects TRBV7-3 to TRBJ1-1; D is perhaps TRBD1 (5 bases). V lost 2 bases and J 5 bases, leaving 15 bases between the germline ends. In germline, CDR1 is SGHTA, CDR2 FQGTGA. There are 15 residues in the CDR3. The CDR3 DNA is TGTGCCAGCAGCTTAGGGGGGGGAGGTTTAACTGAAGCTTTCTTT. It encodes CASSLGGGGLTEAFF.

There are a few counts of this clone. This chain links TRBV5-1 with TRBJ1-1, with TRBD1 matching 7 bases. The CDR3 extends over 15 amino acids. The ends lost 2 bases at V and 2 bases at J; junction bases unmatched: 6. The germline V gene encodes CDR1 SGHRS and CDR2 YFSETQ. The CDR3 reads CASSFEQGYNTEAFF. Written as DNA, the CDR3 is TGCGCCAGCAGCTTCGAACAGGGGTACAACACTGAAGCTTTCTTT.

This clone was seen a handful of times. The chain carries TRBV6-4 and TRBJ1-1; no reliable D call. CDR3 length equals 13 residues. Per the germline V gene, CDR1 is MRHNA and CDR2 is SNTAGT. Trimming cost V 5 bases and J 1 base, with 8 bases left between them. This CDR3 reads CASSLAGNTEAFF. The DNA of the CDR3 is TGTGCCAGCAGTCTAGCGGGGAACACTGAAGCTTTCTTT.